A single sample is the source of the 4 T cell receptor beta chains below, sequenced in a study of PD-L1 blockade in urothelial cancer. Noted time point: pretreatment peripheral blood. Assay: immunoSEQ multiplex PCR; the TCRdb copy retains only in-frame clones and omits some. The table records under 60,000 clones, approximately 79% of them present only once. Here the sequenced sample was PBMCs, taken around atezolizumab (anti-PD-L1) treatment. These receptors all stem from a man in his 70s with urothelial cancer.

This rearrangement joins TRBV7-9 to TRBJ2-6, with a tentative D call TRBD2 (6 bases). The germline V gene has CDR1 SEHNR and CDR2 FQNEAQ (reference sequence). The CDR3 has 13 residues. V lost 11 bases to trimming and J lost 0 bases, with 8 bases between them. The CDR3 nucleotides are TGTGCCGCCGGGGGCTCTGGGGCCAACGTCCTGACTTTC. It encodes CAAGGSGANVLTF.

This clone was picked up a small number of times. J is TRBJ2-7 and V is TRBV7-2, with 7 bases identical to TRBD1. Germline-derived CDR1 and CDR2 are SGHTA and FQGNSA. V lost 6 bases and J lost 6; bases outside the gene matches: 11. The CDR3 is made up of 14 amino acids. DNA of the CDR3: TGTGCCAGCAGTCCCTGGACAGGTGGACCCGAGCAGTACTTC. This translates into CASSPWTGGPEQYF.

V gene TRBV18 combines with J gene TRBJ1-6; D is unresolved. The CDR3 has 17 amino acids. Trimming took 3 bases from V and 0 from J, leaving 12 bases between them. In germline, CDR1 is KGHSH, CDR2 LQKENI. The CDR3 here is CASSPDKDGSYNSPLHF. The CDR3 DNA reads as TGTGCCAGCTCACCCGACAAAGATGGCTCCTATAATTCACCCCTCCACTTT.

This clone was seen a single time. The gene calls are TRBV18 and TRBJ1-4; perhaps TRBD1 as D (5 bases). This CDR3 contains 15 residues. The germline V gene has CDR1 KGHSH and CDR2 LQKENI. Between the trimmed V and J ends, which lost 5 bases and 8 bases, there was a span of 18 bases. The CDR3 spells CASSRPQERSEKLFF. CDR3 bases: TGTGCCAGCTCAAGACCACAGGAACGCTCCGAAAAACTGTTTTTT.